This entry lists 15 T cell receptor beta chains sequenced from one sample in a study of graft-versus-host responses after intestinal transplantation. No antigen is known for these receptors. Produced via immunoSEQ multiplex PCR; TCRdb's table is partial and in-frame only. The sample shows about 70,000 clones, just under 95% of them seen only once. The specimen comprised unstimulated CD8+ T cells sorted from spleen or lymph node cells, sampled before intestinal transplant. These receptors were collected from a human donor who received an intestinal transplant.

The chain is built from TRBV27 and TRBJ2-3; no firm D call. The CDR3 consists of 13 residues. Between the trimmed V and J ends, which lost 8 bases and 0 bases, there was a span of 9 bases. The germline V gene encodes CDR1 MNHEY and CDR2 SMNVEV (reference sequence). CDR3 sequence reads: CASQPFSTDTQYF. CDR3 sequence (DNA): TGTGCCAGCCAGCCCTTCAGCACAGATACGCAGTATTTT.

This chain joins TRBV5-1 and TRBJ2-7; 14 nucleotides align to TRBD2. This CDR3 contains 17 residues. With V trimmed by 4 bases and J by 0 bases, 6 bases remained unmatched. CDR1 and CDR2 (germline): SGHRS, YFSETQ. The CDR3 protein is CASSPGLAGALSYEQYF. CDR3 coding DNA: TGCGCCAGCAGCCCGGGACTAGCGGGAGCCCTCTCCTACGAGCAGTACTTC. The full variable domain, its missing parts supplied by reference TRBV5-1 and TRBJ2-7, is KAGVTQTPRYLIKTRGQQVTLSCSPISGHRSVSWYQQTPGQGLQFLFEYFSETQRNKGNFPGRFSGRQFSNSRSEMNVSTLELGDSALYLCASSPGLAGALSYEQYFGPGTRLTVT.

The chain employs TRBV7-2 and TRBJ2-7; 8 bases are a match to TRBD1. This CDR3 region has 15 residues. Trimming at V came to 8 bases and at J to 3 bases, leaving 12 bases not matched to a gene. The germline V gene encodes CDR1 SGHTA and CDR2 FQGNSA. The CDR3, as DNA: TGTGCCAGCCGCCCGGGACAGGATTATTTCTACGAGCAGTACTTC. It encodes CASRPGQDYFYEQYF.

This clone has a handful of counts. The chain is built from TRBV6-1 and TRBJ1-5; D may be TRBD1 (5 bases). Germline V CDR1 and CDR2: MNHNS, SASEGT. This CDR3 region has 14 residues. Trimming cost V 3 bases and J 3 bases, with 9 bases left between them. In DNA, the CDR3 is TGTGCCAGCAGTGAGGCAGGGCTCAATCAGCCCCAGCATTTT. This gives the protein CASSEAGLNQPQHF.

The chain couples TRBV11-2 to TRBJ2-7, with D possibly called TRBD1 or TRBD2 (5 bases each). The germline gives CDR1 SGHAT, CDR2 FQNNGV. CDR3 length: 16 amino acids. Trimming stripped 5 bases from V and 3 bases from J, with 20 bases between. The CDR3 sequence is CASSGGPRARFYEQYF. The CDR3 DNA is TGTGCCAGCAGCGGGGGACCCAGGGCTCGGTTCTACGAGCAGTACTTC.

Concerning this clone itself: This specimen includes other DNA sequences encoding the same CDR3. The V and J genes are TRBV2 and TRBJ2-7; no definite D call. From germline, CDR1 is SNHLY and CDR2 FYNNEI. The CDR3 spans 12 residues. The V end lost 3 bases, the J end lost 3 bases, and 6 bases lay between the germline ends. CDR3 nucleotides: TGTGCCAGCAGTGAGGGTTACTACGAGCAGTACTTC. Its translation: CASSEGYYEQYF.

V usage is TRBV6-5 and J usage is TRBJ1-1; possible D gene TRBD1, 5 bases. The germline V gene encodes CDR1 MNHEY and CDR2 SVGAGI. V was shortened by 6 bases and J by 5 bases, with 16 bases between the two germline ends. This CDR3 spans 14 amino acids. The CDR3 loop is CASSVSGWGTEAFF. The DNA of the CDR3 is TGTGCCAGCAGCGTATCGGGGTGGGGGACTGAAGCTTTCTTT.

This chain joins TRBV9 and TRBJ2-2; TRBD1 agrees at 10 bases. Germline assignment: CDR1 SGDLS and CDR2 YYNGEE. The CDR3 covers 17 residues. Losses at the gene ends were 2 bases for V and 3 bases for J; bases not matched to a gene: 7. CDR3 DNA sequence: TGTGCCAGCAGCGTCTCACAAGACAGGGGGCACACCGGGGAGCTGTTTTTT. This codes for CASSVSQDRGHTGELFF. Full variable domain (missing parts from reference TRBV9 and TRBJ2-2): DSGVTQTPKHLITATGQRVTLRCSPRSGDLSVYWYQQSLDQGLQFLIQYYNGEERAKGNILERFSAQQFPDLHSELNLSSLELGDSALYFCASSVSQDRGHTGELFFGEGSRLTVL.

The chain uses TRBV7-3 and TRBJ2-1; TRBD1 matches at 10 bases. The CDR3 spans 15 residues. Germline values: CDR1 SGHTA, CDR2 FQGTGA. V lost 2 bases and J lost 5; bases outside the gene matches: 3. The CDR3 sequence: CASSLGTGVDNEQFF. The CDR3 DNA is TGTGCCAGCAGCTTAGGGACAGGGGTAGACAATGAGCAGTTCTTC.

The rearrangement joins TRBV2 to TRBJ1-2, with D possibly TRBD1 on 5 matching bases. The CDR3 runs 12 residues. Per the germline V gene, CDR1 is SNHLY and CDR2 is FYNNEI. The germline V and J ends were trimmed by 8 bases and 5 bases, with 12 bases remaining between them. In DNA, the CDR3 is TGTGCCAGCTTAGGGGCTTGGTATGGCTACACCTTC. Translating it yields CASLGAWYGYTF. The full variable domain, with the rest looked up from reference TRBV2 and TRBJ1-2, is EPEVTQTPSHQVTQMGQEVILRCVPISNHLYFYWYRQILGQKVEFLVSFYNNEISEKSEIFDDQFSVERPDGSNFTLKIRSTKLEDSAMYFCASLGAWYGYTFGSGTRLTVV.

The chain couples TRBV4-1 to TRBJ2-7; 7 nucleotides align to TRBD2. The V gene's germline CDR1 is MGHRA and CDR2 YSYEKL. J gave up 0 bases and V 2 bases, and 7 bases lay outside the gene matches. CDR3 length equals 16 residues. CDR3 region: CASSQWASGDSYEQYF. The CDR3 DNA reads TGCGCCAGCAGCCAATGGGCTAGCGGAGACTCCTACGAGCAGTACTTC.

J is TRBJ2-5 and V is TRBV7-2, with D unresolved. The closer fit of TRBJ2-7 to the DNA end suggests the J call may be wrong. The CDR3 totals 11 residues. In germline, CDR1 is SGHTA, CDR2 FQGNSA. The CDR3 DNA follows: TGTGCCAGCAGCCATGAGCGCGAGCAGTACTTC. Translation gives CASSHEREQYF.

The rearrangement joins TRBV18 to TRBJ2-7; D uncertain. Deletions cut 0 bases from V and 2 bases from J, with 11 bases between. Germline values: CDR1 KGHSH, CDR2 LQKENI. CDR3 length: 15 residues. The CDR3 loop is CASSPPTGTPYEQYF. Written as DNA, the CDR3 is TGTGCCAGCTCACCACCAACGGGTACGCCCTACGAGCAGTACTTC.

The rearrangement joins TRBV27 to TRBJ2-3; either TRBD1 or TRBD2 may supply D (5 bases each). V was clipped by 1 base and J by 0 bases, with 5 bases between them. The V gene's germline CDR1 is MNHEY and CDR2 SMNVEV (reference sequence). This CDR3 contains 14 residues. The CDR3 bases are TGTGCCAGCAGTTTATGGGACAGCACAGATACGCAGTATTTT. Residues: CASSLWDSTDTQYF.

This rearrangement joins TRBV28 to TRBJ1-3, with D possibly being TRBD1 (6 bases). Trimming cost V 3 bases and J 0 bases, with 6 bases left between them. Germline V gene sequence: CDR1 MDHEN, CDR2 SYDVKM. The CDR3 runs to 14 residues. The CDR3 loop reads CASSLGHSGNTIYF. The DNA of the CDR3 is TGTGCCAGCAGTTTGGGACACTCTGGAAACACCATATATTTT.